These 32 T cell receptor beta chains came from one sample sequenced in a study of spatial heterogeneity in lung cancer (dated by TCRdb to between 2019 and 2020). The time point tag for this specimen amounts to: sample taken at primary tumor resection. Without any cell sorting, TCR sequencing was performed on whole RNA extracted either from tumor and nontumor lung tissue or from cryopreserved PBMC samples. Library preparation used 5' RACE. Sequencing used a NextSeq 500. TCRdb applied fastp at Q25 and MiXCR to the public reads, then kept only in-frame beta chains. Rows with one shared CDR3 protein collapse into an entry with the most common genes and DNA. This sample gives approximately 7,800 distinct CDR3 sequences in total; approximately 8.6% of them show up just once. Approximately 43% of the sample belongs to the ten largest clones. The sample consisted of PBMCs, taken at surgery. The receptors originated from a male donor with early-stage non-small cell lung cancer.

This clonotype was recorded many times. This beta chain is an unintended read in a library built for alpha chains; its size means little. V gene TRBV4-3 combines with J gene TRBJ2-1; D is possibly TRBD1 (5 bases). Trimming took off 1 base at V and 2 bases at J, with 18 bases between the two ends. Looked up from germline, CDR1 is LGHNA and CDR2 is YSLEER. The CDR3 has 18 amino acids. Written as DNA, the CDR3 is TGCGCCAGCAGCCAAGCTACCCTTGCTAGGGGCCCCTACAATGAGCAGTTCTTC. It codes for CASSQATLARGPYNEQFF.

This clonotype was observed at least ten times. This beta chain is an off-target read within a library intended for alpha chains, so its frequency means little. This sequence joins TRBV7-9 and TRBJ2-3; TRBD2 aligns across 7 bases. There are 19 residues in the CDR3. V was clipped by 4 bases and J by 2 bases; unmatched bases: 18. Germline lookup yields CDR1 SEHNR and CDR2 FQNEAQ (reference sequence). CDR3 sequence reads: CASSSHFGLEGFNTDTQYF. CDR3 in DNA: TGTGCCAGCAGCTCCCACTTCGGACTAGAGGGTTTTAACACAGATACGCAGTATTTT. Filled out from reference TRBV7-9 and TRBJ2-3, the complete variable domain reads DTGVSQNPRHKITKRGQNVTFRCDPISEHNRLYWYRQTLGQGPEFLTYFQNEAQLEKSRLLSDRFSAERPKGSFSTLEIQRTEQGDSAMYLCASSSHFGLEGFNTDTQYFGPGTRLTVL.

This clonotype came up many times. This beta chain is off target for a library built for alpha chains, so its abundance means little. This rearrangement joins TRBV6-6 to TRBJ1-3, with unresolved D. The CDR3 extends over 15 amino acids. The V end was cut by 4 bases, the J end by 2 bases, with 12 bases between. Germline lookup yields CDR1 MNHNY and CDR2 SVGAGI (reference sequence). This chain's CDR3 is CASSSPTSTGNTIYF. Written as DNA, the CDR3 is TGTGCCAGCAGTTCCCCGACATCTACTGGAAACACCATATATTTT.

This clonotype was seen ten or more times. The library was prepared for alpha chains; this beta chain is a stray read, so its frequency means little. This chain joins TRBV12-3 or TRBV12-4 and TRBJ2-3, with no clear D. This CDR3 has 13 amino acids. Trimming pared 6 bases from V and 2 bases from J, leaving 9 bases between. The CDR3 DNA follows: TGTGCCAGCAGCTTGGACCACACAGATACGCAGTATTTT. Protein sequence: CASSLDHTDTQYF.

This clonotype was recorded many times. This beta chain came through as a stray read in a library set up for alpha chains, and its size says little. This chain connects TRBV7-9 to TRBJ1-2; D not resolved. Germline loops: CDR1 SEHNR, CDR2 FQNEAQ (reference sequence). V lost 6 bases, J lost 0 bases, and 14 bases lay in between. This CDR3 region has 15 residues. The CDR3 DNA reads TGTGCCAGCAGTCTAATGACCGGGACTAACTATGGCTACACCTTC. It encodes CASSLMTGTNYGYTF.

Sample share makes this clonotype medium-sized. Little can be read into the size of this beta chain, an off-target read in a library designed for alpha chains. This chain uses TRBV12-3 or TRBV12-4 with TRBJ1-1; D perhaps matches TRBD1 (6 bases). The length of the CDR3 is 14 residues. V was pared by 5 bases and J by 2 bases, with 12 bases between. CDR3 sequence (DNA): TGTGCCAGCAGTCTTGGACAGTCAAACACTGAAGCTTTCTTT. Protein product: CASSLGQSNTEAFF.

This clonotype occurred many times. Since it is a stray read in a library aimed at alpha chains, this beta chain has a size that is not meaningful. The chain recombines TRBV6-5 with TRBJ2-3; D is possibly TRBD2 (6 bases). This CDR3 has 14 residues. Trimming left V 2 bases short and J 3 bases short, with 9 bases between. Per the germline V gene, CDR1 is MNHEY and CDR2 is SVGAGI. The CDR3 loop is CASSYGAGTDTQYF. DNA of the CDR3: TGTGCCAGCAGTTACGGTGCGGGAACAGATACGCAGTATTTT.

This clonotype is classed as medium-sized. This beta chain turned up in a library designed for alpha chains; as an off-target read, its abundance says little. The chain couples TRBV3-1 to TRBJ1-4, with D perhaps matching TRBD1 (6 bases). This CDR3 region has 13 residues. From germline, CDR1 is LGHDT and CDR2 YNNKEL (reference sequence). Trimming took off 8 bases at V and 7 bases at J, with 14 bases between the two ends. The CDR3 nucleotides are TGTGCCAGCTCGGGCAGGGGTGTTGAAAAACTGTTTTTT. Amino acid sequence: CASSGRGVEKLFF. The variable domain in full, with the rest retrieved from reference TRBV3-1 and TRBJ1-4, is DTAVSQTPKYLVTQMGNDKSIKCEQNLGHDTMYWYKQDSKKFLKIMFSYNNKELIINETVPNRFSPKSPDKAHLNLHINSLELGDSAVYFCASSGRGVEKLFFGSGTQLSVL.

This clonotype was seen only a few times. This beta chain turned up in a library designed for alpha chains; as an off-target read, its abundance says little. The J gene is TRBJ2-1, the V gene TRBV7-9, with TRBD2 matching over 12 bases. V lost 4 bases to trimming and J lost 4 bases; unmatched junction nucleotides: 17. The germline CDR1 and CDR2 sequences are SEHNR and FQNEAQ (reference sequence). The CDR3 covers 20 residues. Written as DNA, the CDR3 is TGTGCCAGCAGCTCATCGGACAGGACTAGCGGGATCGGGAGGTACAATGAGCAGTTCTTC. This sequence encodes CASSSSDRTSGIGRYNEQFF. Combining the CDR3 with reference TRBV7-9 and TRBJ2-1 gives the whole variable domain DTGVSQNPRHKITKRGQNVTFRCDPISEHNRLYWYRQTLGQGPEFLTYFQNEAQLEKSRLLSDRFSAERPKGSFSTLEIQRTEQGDSAMYLCASSSSDRTSGIGRYNEQFFGPGTRLTVL.

The sample holds many counts of this clonotype. This beta chain slipped into a library made for alpha chains as a stray read, so its size is not meaningful. The V call is TRBV7-8, the J call TRBJ2-3; 10 nucleotides match TRBD2. After removal of 5 bases from V and 4 bases from J, the junction contained 3 bases not matched to a gene. The germline gives CDR1 SGHVS, CDR2 FQNEAQ. This CDR3 region has 14 residues. CDR3 DNA sequence: TGTGCCAGCAGCCGGACTAGCGGACCAGATACGCAGTATTTT. Its protein is CASSRTSGPDTQYF.

In regard to this clonotype: It is likely a read error, because the conserved phenylalanine at the end of the CDR3 is missing. Because this beta chain is a stray read in a library intended to capture alpha chains, its abundance should not be given much weight. This sequence joins TRBV18 and TRBJ1-4, with D uncertain. Germline CDR1 is KGHSH and CDR2 is LQKENI. The CDR3 length is 16 residues. V shed 3 bases and J shed 8 bases, with 19 bases lying between them. The CDR3 bases are TGTGCCAGCTCACCTGTTCGTGCGGCTCTCGGGGAAAAACTGTTTCTT. Translation gives CASSPVRAALGEKLFL.

Ten or more counts support this clonotype. This beta chain lies outside the target of a library built for alpha chains; its clone size means little. The V and J genes are TRBV13 and TRBJ2-1; a possible D gene is TRBD1 (5 bases). The V end was cut by 4 bases, the J end by 5 bases, with 12 bases between. CDR1 and CDR2 (germline): PRHDT, FYEKMQ (reference sequence). The CDR3 is 14 residues long. The chain's CDR3 is CASSYGHTDNEQFF. CDR3 bases: TGTGCCAGCAGCTACGGACACACGGACAATGAGCAGTTCTTC. Full variable domain (missing parts from reference TRBV13 and TRBJ2-1): AAGVIQSPRHLIKEKRETATLKCYPIPRHDTVYWYQQGPGQDPQFLISFYEKMQSDKGSIPDRFSAQQFSDYHSELNMSSLELGDSALYFCASSYGHTDNEQFFGPGTRLTVL.

This clonotype came up a few times. This beta chain represents an off-target read in a library built for alpha chains; its size is of limited meaning. The gene calls are TRBV20-1 and TRBJ1-1; D may be TRBD1 (5 bases). In germline, CDR1 is DFQATT, CDR2 SNEGSKA (reference sequence). The CDR3 is 16 residues long. Trimming left V 0 bases short and J 7 bases short, with 21 bases between. The CDR3 loop reads CSARERTQGLLYEAFF. The CDR3 bases are TGCAGTGCTAGAGAAAGAACCCAGGGTCTCCTGTATGAAGCTTTCTTT.

This clonotype was observed at least ten times. Because this beta chain is a stray read in a library intended to capture alpha chains, its abundance should not be given much weight. V gene TRBV24-1 combines with J gene TRBJ2-1, with 8 bases identical to TRBD2. The CDR3 totals 13 residues. CDR1 and CDR2 (germline): KGHDR, SFDVKD. V trimming: 9 bases; J trimming: 8 bases; junction bases outside the gene matches: 8. This chain's CDR3 is CATGIAGTYEQFF. Here the CDR3 DNA reads TGTGCCACCGGGATAGCGGGAACCTATGAGCAGTTCTTC.

This clonotype was detected ten times or more. This beta chain appears as a stray read in a library generated for alpha chains; its size is not informative. V is TRBV11-2 and J is TRBJ2-6; D is ambiguous. Trimming took 1 base from V and 0 from J, leaving 4 bases between them. Germline V gene sequence: CDR1 SGHAT, CDR2 FQNNGV. The CDR3 runs to 15 residues. The CDR3 nucleotides read TGTGCCAGCAGCTTAGTTGGCTCTGGGGCCAACGTCCTGACTTTC. Translated, it gives CASSLVGSGANVLTF.

This clonotype was found many times. Little can be read into the size of this beta chain, an off-target read in a library designed for alpha chains. The rearrangement links TRBV30 to TRBJ2-1; 10 bases agree with TRBD2. This CDR3 comprises 18 residues. Germline trimming cut 3 bases from V and 0 bases from J; bases unmatched to any gene: 11. Per germline, CDR1 GTSNPN and CDR2 SVGIG (reference sequence). The CDR3 spells CAWSPKGTSESSYNEQFF. CDR3 coding DNA: TGTGCCTGGAGCCCCAAAGGGACTAGCGAAAGCTCCTACAATGAGCAGTTCTTC.

This clonotype was picked up many times. Because the library targeted alpha chains, this beta chain is an off-target read whose size means little. This chain links TRBV12-3 or TRBV12-4 with TRBJ2-5; TRBD2 is a possible D gene (5 bases). V was shortened by 3 bases and J by 2 bases, with 16 bases between the two germline ends. The CDR3 is 16 amino acids. The CDR3 DNA follows: TGTGCCAGCAGTTTTGGGCTGACTGAGCGGCAAGAGACCCAGTACTTC. It codes for CASSFGLTERQETQYF.

At least ten counts were recorded for this clonotype. The library was designed around alpha chains, so this beta chain is a stray read whose abundance carries little weight. V usage is TRBV13 and J usage is TRBJ2-2, with 7 positions matching TRBD2. The CDR3 runs 14 residues. The V gene end was trimmed by 6 bases and the J gene end by 3 bases; junction bases not matched to a gene: 4. CDR1 and CDR2 from the germline V gene are PRHDT and FYEKMQ (reference sequence). The CDR3 loop is CASRSRGDTGELFF. The CDR3 nucleotides read TGTGCCAGCAGGAGTCGGGGGGACACCGGGGAGCTGTTTTTT. The entire variable domain, with the rest obtained from reference TRBV13 and TRBJ2-2, is as follows: AAGVIQSPRHLIKEKRETATLKCYPIPRHDTVYWYQQGPGQDPQFLISFYEKMQSDKGSIPDRFSAQQFSDYHSELNMSSLELGDSALYFCASRSRGDTGELFFGEGSRLTVL.

This clonotype showed up many times. The library was built for alpha chains, so this beta chain is an off-target read and its size means little. The chain employs TRBV7-9 and TRBJ2-6, with D unclear. The V gene lost 1 base and the J gene lost 4 bases, with 2 bases spanning the gap. CDR3 size: 13 residues. CDR1 SEHNR and CDR2 FQNEAQ come from the germline V gene (reference sequence). The CDR3 is CASSLVGANVLTF. The CDR3 DNA is TGTGCCAGCAGCTTAGTAGGGGCCAACGTCCTGACTTTC.

Many counts were recorded for this clonotype. Being off target in a library aimed at alpha chains, this beta chain has a size of little meaning. The chain carries TRBV3-1 and TRBJ1-5; tentative D call: TRBD1 (6 bases). There are 14 residues in the CDR3. Germline V gene sequence: CDR1 LGHDT, CDR2 YNNKEL (reference sequence). Trimming stripped 2 bases from V and 7 bases from J, with 12 bases between. CDR3 protein: CASSQLTGEQPQHF. CDR3 in DNA: TGTGCCAGCAGCCAATTGACAGGAGAACAGCCCCAGCATTTT.

In the case of this clonotype: This beta chain is off target for a library built for alpha chains, so its abundance means little. The chain's CDR3 is CASSRIVTGQETQYF. The CDR3 bases are TGTGCCAGCAGCCGGATAGTTACAGGCCAAGAGACCCAGTACTTC. The V and J genes are TRBV14 and TRBJ2-5; TRBD1 is a possible D gene (5 bases). The CDR3 length is 15 residues. In germline, CDR1 is SGHDN, CDR2 FVKESK. Trimming took 4 bases from V and 1 from J, leaving 13 bases between them.

This clonotype was counted many times. A library prepared for alpha chains yielded this beta chain as an off-target read; its size is of little meaning. This chain uses TRBV4-1 with TRBJ2-5, with 9 bases fitting TRBD2. The CDR3 extends over 15 amino acids. Germline CDR1 is MGHRA and CDR2 is YSYEKL. Trimming took 3 bases from V and 5 from J; bases not matched to a gene: 7. The DNA of the CDR3 is TGCGCCAGCAGCCAGAGGGGGCTAGCGGGGGAGACCCAGTACTTC. This gives the protein CASSQRGLAGETQYF.

This clonotype was observed many times. This beta chain is an off-target read within a library intended for alpha chains, so its frequency means little. This rearrangement joins TRBV7-8 to TRBJ2-2, with TRBD2 matching 10 bases. The junction had 7 bases not matched to a gene; V was cut back by 5 bases and J by 4 bases. Germline CDR1 SGHVS, CDR2 FQNEAQ. The CDR3 spans 16 residues. The CDR3 sequence is CASSTLAGVSTGELFF. The CDR3 region has the DNA TGTGCCAGCAGCACCCTAGCGGGAGTAAGCACCGGGGAGCTGTTTTTT.

This clonotype was counted ten times or more. A library made for alpha chains picked up this beta chain off target, so its size means little. The chain joins TRBV12-3 or TRBV12-4 to TRBJ2-3; 12 positions match TRBD2. With 0 bases clipped from V and 3 bases from J, the junction kept 4 bases outside the gene matches. The CDR3 sequence is 17 residues long. Here the CDR3 DNA reads TGTGCCAGCAGTTTAGCGTCTAGCGGGAGGGAGACAGATACGCAGTATTTT. It codes for CASSLASSGRETDTQYF.

This clonotype was picked up many times. This beta chain slipped into a library made for alpha chains as a stray read, so its size is not meaningful. The chain has TRBV28 and TRBJ1-1, with a possible D match to TRBD1 (6 bases). This CDR3 contains 17 residues. In germline, CDR1 is MDHEN, CDR2 SYDVKM. V lost 4 bases, J lost 3 bases, and 21 bases lay in between. CDR3 in DNA: TGTGCCAGCAGTTACAGGGAGGGAAGTTTAGGGGACACTGAAGCTTTCTTT. It specifies CASSYREGSLGDTEAFF.

Note on this clonotype: In a library made to pick up alpha chains, this beta chain is a stray read with a size that means little. The CDR3 protein is CASSLQTGTYGYTF. The CDR3 nucleotides read TGTGCCAGCAGCCTCCAGACAGGGACGTATGGCTACACCTTC. V gene TRBV5-6 combines with J gene TRBJ1-2; 7 nucleotides line up with TRBD1. Trimming cost V 4 bases and J 5 bases; bases outside gene matches: 8. CDR1 is SGHDT and CDR2 is YYEEEE in the germline V gene. The CDR3 has 14 amino acids.

This clonotype has ten or more counts. This beta chain slipped into a library made for alpha chains as a stray read, so its size is not meaningful. The V and J genes are TRBV5-1 and TRBJ2-1, with D possibly being TRBD2 (6 bases). Germline loops: CDR1 SGHRS, CDR2 YFSETQ. The length of the CDR3 is 17 residues. Trimming stripped 1 base from V and 0 bases from J, with 14 bases between. The CDR3 nucleotides are TGCGCCAGCAGCTTGACCCCCACTAGCACCTCCTACAATGAGCAGTTCTTC. This translates into CASSLTPTSTSYNEQFF.

Relative to its sample, this clonotype is medium-sized. This beta chain is an off-target read within a library intended for alpha chains, so its frequency means little. This chain uses TRBV7-8 with TRBJ2-7, with D uncertain. Germline V lookup: CDR1 SGHVS, CDR2 FQNEAQ. This CDR3 has 13 residues. Trimming left V 5 bases short and J 0 bases short, with 8 bases between. In nucleotides, the CDR3 is TGTGCCAGCAGCCCCCGCGGCTCCTACGAGCAGTACTTC. Translated, it gives CASSPRGSYEQYF.

This clonotype has ten or more counts. In a library made to pick up alpha chains, this beta chain is a stray read with a size that means little. The V and J genes are TRBV6-5 and TRBJ2-7, with 7 bases that match TRBD2. Germline values: CDR1 MNHEY, CDR2 SVGAGI. V was clipped by 6 bases and J by 0 bases; unmatched bases: 5. The CDR3 sequence is 14 residues long. The chain's CDR3 is CASRDSGSSYEQYF. The CDR3 bases are TGTGCCAGCAGAGATAGCGGGTCCTCCTACGAGCAGTACTTC.

This clonotype occurred many times. The library was designed around alpha chains, so this beta chain is a stray read whose abundance carries little weight. V is TRBV20-1 and J is TRBJ2-1; D gene unclear. This CDR3 contains 13 residues. CDR1 is DFQATT and CDR2 is SNEGSKA in the germline V gene (reference sequence). V was shortened by 1 base and J by 4 bases, with 8 bases between the two germline ends. In DNA form, the CDR3 reads TGCAGTGCTAGAGTAGGGATATACAATGAGCAGTTCTTC. It encodes CSARVGIYNEQFF.

At least ten counts were recorded for this clonotype. Because this beta chain is a stray read in a library intended to capture alpha chains, its abundance should not be given much weight. The gene calls are TRBV5-5 and TRBJ2-4; 14 bases are shared with TRBD2. This CDR3 comprises 21 residues. Germline assignment: CDR1 SGHKS and CDR2 YYEKEE (reference sequence). The ends lost 0 bases at V and 1 base at J; junction bases unmatched: 12. CDR3 protein: CASSLAPGLAGDRTAKNIQYF. The CDR3 DNA follows: TGTGCCAGCAGCTTGGCCCCGGGACTAGCGGGAGATCGCACGGCCAAAAACATTCAGTACTTC.

In its sample, this clonotype was seen many times. This beta chain came through as a stray read in a library set up for alpha chains, and its size says little. This chain joins TRBV12-3 or TRBV12-4 and TRBJ2-3; 14 bases are shared with TRBD2. The V segment lost 6 bases and the J segment 3 bases; nucleotides outside the gene matches: 17. The CDR3 extends over 20 amino acids. CDR3 nucleotide sequence: TGTGCCAGCAGAAACAACCCGGGACTAGCGGGAGAGGGGTCGACAGATACGCAGTATTTT. This gives the protein CASRNNPGLAGEGSTDTQYF.